Below, 17 T cell receptor beta chains from the same sample are listed, as sequenced in a study of blood T cell repertoires in COVID-19 (dated by TCRdb to 2018 to 2021). Library method: the immunoSEQ multiplex PCR assay. Not all clones reach the TCRdb copy of this immuneACCESS table, which keeps in-frame sequences only. Checked studies attribute under half of the gap to unresolved V genes and leave the rest unexplained. The sample table contains 130,000 to 150,000 clones; only one count was recorded for approximately 80% of them. Under 10% of the sample is taken by the ten largest. The specimen sequenced was peripheral blood. Receptors were obtained from an elderly woman in a cohort sampled during active or convalescent COVID-19.

The chain has TRBV6-5 and TRBJ2-7; D is uncertain. The CDR3 consists of 13 residues. From germline, CDR1 is MNHEY and CDR2 SVGAGI. CDR3 loop: CARHVMPTYEQYF. CDR3 in DNA: TGTGCGAGGCATGTTATGCCTACCTACGAGCAGTACTTC.

V is TRBV9 and J is TRBJ1-4; the D is unclear. CDR3 length: 15 residues. Germline CDR1 is SGDLS and CDR2 is YYNGEE. Trimming pared 3 bases from V and 0 bases from J, leaving 9 bases between. The CDR3 DNA reads as TGTGCCAGCAGCGCCTCTCTTGCAACTAATGAAAAACTGTTTTTT. Its protein product is CASSASLATNEKLFF.

This chain links TRBV5-1 with TRBJ1-1, with 12 bases that match TRBD1. The germline V gene encodes CDR1 SGHRS and CDR2 YFSETQ. The J segment lost 11 bases and the V segment lost 0 bases, leaving 8 bases of the junction unmatched. This CDR3 has 15 amino acids. The CDR3 DNA is TGCGCCAGCAGCTTGGCAGCCGGGACAGGGGGCGCGGCTTTCTTT. Its protein product is CASSLAAGTGGAAFF.

This rearrangement joins TRBV18 to TRBJ1-1, with D perhaps matching TRBD1 (5 bases). The CDR3 sequence is 13 residues long. V shed 4 bases and J shed 2 bases, with 8 bases lying between them. Germline V gene data show CDR1 as KGHSH and CDR2 as LQKENI. CDR3 sequence: CASSQGLNTEAFF. CDR3 DNA: TGTGCCAGCTCACAGGGGTTAAACACTGAAGCTTTCTTT.

This chain connects TRBV7-9 to TRBJ1-2; a possible D gene is TRBD1 (6 bases). Trimming stripped 5 bases from V and 7 bases from J, with 23 bases between. This CDR3 region has 16 residues. Germline values: CDR1 SEHNR, CDR2 FQNEAQ (reference sequence). As DNA, the CDR3 is TGTGCCAGCAGCCACACTAAACAGGGATTTAAGGGTGGCTACACCTTC. Translated: CASSHTKQGFKGGYTF.

The CDR3 sequence is CASSLDRLGGYTF. CDR3 DNA: TGCGCCAGCAGCTTGGACAGGCTTGGGGGCTACACCTTC. The chain carries TRBV5-1 and TRBJ1-2; D is possibly TRBD1 (5 bases). The length of the CDR3 is 13 residues. Germline CDR1 SGHRS, CDR2 YFSETQ. V dropped 0 bases and J dropped 8 bases, with 11 bases sitting between them.

The V gene is TRBV2, the J gene TRBJ2-5, with 16 bases matching TRBD2. V shed 6 bases and J 1 base; nucleotides not matched to a gene: 5. This CDR3 is built from 17 residues. Germline CDR1 and CDR2: SNHLY and FYNNEI. The CDR3 reads CASSEGLAGGLQETQYF. In DNA, the CDR3 is TGTGCCAGCAGCGAGGGACTAGCGGGGGGGCTCCAAGAGACCCAGTACTTC.

The chain couples TRBV18 to TRBJ1-2; 10 bases align to TRBD1. The germline V gene has CDR1 KGHSH and CDR2 LQKENI. Losses at the gene ends were 3 bases for V and 8 bases for J; bases not matched to a gene: 6. The CDR3 extends over 14 amino acids. CDR3 sequence (DNA): TGTGCCAGCTCACCTCCCGGGACAGGGGTAGGCTACACCTTC. Translation: CASSPPGTGVGYTF.

The V gene is TRBV11-2, the J gene TRBJ2-1; D possibly corresponds to TRBD1 (6 bases). Germline values: CDR1 SGHAT, CDR2 FQNNGV. The CDR3 is 14 residues long. V was cut by 5 bases and J by 7 bases, with 15 bases left in between. The DNA of the CDR3 is TGTGCCAGCAGCGCACAGGGTTACAGTAATGAGCAGTTCTTC. This codes for CASSAQGYSNEQFF. The full variable domain, with the rest looked up from reference TRBV11-2 and TRBJ2-1, is EAGVAQSPRYKIIEKRQSVAFWCNPISGHATLYWYQQILGQGPKLLIQFQNNGVVDDSQLPKDRFSAERLKGVDSTLKIQPAKLEDSAVYLCASSAQGYSNEQFFGPGTRLTVL.

The chain is built from TRBV18 and TRBJ1-1, with 7 bases identical to TRBD1. Germline trimming cut 3 bases from V and 5 bases from J; bases unmatched to any gene: 6. Per germline, CDR1 KGHSH and CDR2 LQKENI. The CDR3 runs 14 residues. The CDR3 DNA sequence: TGTGCCAGCTCACCTGGCCAGGGGGTTACTGAAGCTTTCTTT. Translating gives CASSPGQGVTEAFF.

V is TRBV7-3 and J is TRBJ1-1; maybe TRBD1 (6 bases). This CDR3 region has 15 residues. Germline values: CDR1 SGHTA, CDR2 FQGTGA. V lost 0 bases and J 1 base, leaving 9 bases between the germline ends. In DNA form, the CDR3 reads TGTGCCAGCAGCTTAACGGGACACCAGAACACTGAAGCTTTCTTT. Translation: CASSLTGHQNTEAFF.

This chain links TRBV5-8 with TRBJ2-1; TRBD2 matches at 12 bases. The CDR3 is 15 residues long. From germline, CDR1 is SGHTS and CDR2 YDEGEE. The trim removed 0 bases at V and 5 bases at J, leaving 0 bases unmatched. In DNA form, the CDR3 reads TGTGCCAGCAGCTTGGGACTAGCGGGGGACAATGAGCAGTTCTTC. This sequence encodes CASSLGLAGDNEQFF.

The chain uses TRBV3-1 (or the pseudogene TRBV3-2) and TRBJ2-3; TRBD1 might be the D (6 bases). With 4 bases removed from V and 7 bases from J, the gap between germline ends came to 18 bases. The CDR3 contains 15 residues. CDR1 is LGHDT, CDR2 YNNKEL, per germline (reference sequence). The CDR3 sequence: CASSRGPLPSYTQYF. The CDR3 coding sequence is TGTGCCAGCAGCCGGGGGCCTCTTCCCTCCTATACGCAGTATTTT.

The chain employs TRBV6-5 and TRBJ1-2; maybe TRBD1 (5 bases). CDR3 length: 13 residues. CDR1 and CDR2 (germline): MNHEY, SVGAGI. Trimming pared 5 bases from V and 4 bases from J, leaving 11 bases between. CDR3 region: CASSRGVRYGYTF. The CDR3 nucleotides read TGTGCCAGCAGTCGGGGGGTTCGCTATGGCTACACCTTC.

This clone was recorded only once. The CDR3 region is CASRNQGQLTGELFF. The CDR3 DNA sequence: TGTGCCAGCAGAAACCAGGGACAGCTTACCGGGGAGCTGTTTTTT. This chain connects TRBV28 to TRBJ2-2; 7 bases align to TRBD1. V trimming: 6 bases; J trimming: 5 bases; junction bases outside the gene matches: 9. CDR1 is MDHEN, CDR2 SYDVKM, per germline. The CDR3 is made up of 15 amino acids.

The chain recombines TRBV5-4 with TRBJ1-1, with D possibly TRBD1 on 5 matching bases. This CDR3 is built from 14 residues. The germline CDR1 and CDR2 sequences are SGHNT and YYREEE (reference sequence). V lost 0 bases, J lost 8 bases, and 14 bases lay in between. The CDR3 sequence is CASSLVNRGEEAFF. As DNA, the CDR3 is TGTGCCAGCAGCTTGGTCAACCGGGGGGAAGAAGCTTTCTTT.

The count of this clone is one. The chain is built from TRBV4-2 and TRBJ1-4; D might be TRBD1 (6 bases). Germline loops: CDR1 LGHNA, CDR2 YNFKEQ. The CDR3 consists of 16 residues. The V end was cut by 1 base, the J end by 4 bases, with 13 bases between. This CDR3 is CASSQARTALNEKLFF. The CDR3 nucleotides read TGTGCCAGCAGCCAAGCTCGGACAGCTCTTAATGAAAAACTGTTTTTT.